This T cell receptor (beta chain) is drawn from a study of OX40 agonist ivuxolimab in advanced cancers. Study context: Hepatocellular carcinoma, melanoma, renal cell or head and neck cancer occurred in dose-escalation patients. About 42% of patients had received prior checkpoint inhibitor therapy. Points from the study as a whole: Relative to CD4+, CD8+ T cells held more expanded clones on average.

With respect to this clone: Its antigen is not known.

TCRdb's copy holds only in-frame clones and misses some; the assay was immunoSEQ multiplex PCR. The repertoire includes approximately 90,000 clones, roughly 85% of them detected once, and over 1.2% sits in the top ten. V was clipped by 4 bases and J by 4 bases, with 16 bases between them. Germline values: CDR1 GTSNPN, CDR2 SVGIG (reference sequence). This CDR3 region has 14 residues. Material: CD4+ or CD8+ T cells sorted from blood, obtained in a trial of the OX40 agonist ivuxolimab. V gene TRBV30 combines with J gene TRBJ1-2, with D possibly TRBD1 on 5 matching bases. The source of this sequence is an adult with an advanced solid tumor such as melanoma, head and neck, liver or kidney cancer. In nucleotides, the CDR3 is TGTGCCTGGACTCTAGACGGGACTTCCTATGGCTACACCTTC. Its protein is CAWTLDGTSYGYTF.